The rows below give T cell receptor beta chains drawn from one sample of a study of OX40 agonist ivuxolimab in advanced cancers. The repertoire was sequenced with immunoSEQ multiplex PCR; TCRdb's copy has only in-frame clones and lacks some. In the table there are nearly 25,000 clones, roughly 80% of which are singletons. Sequenced here: CD4+ or CD8+ T cells sorted from blood, sampled in a trial of the OX40 agonist ivuxolimab. All receptors derive from an adult with an advanced solid tumor such as melanoma, head and neck, liver or kidney cancer. Both conserved end residues are part of each CDR3. Fields, in order: CDR3 length, D gene, V gene, clone size, J gene, CDR3 DNA, CDR3 protein. D genes are given only for firm matches. Clone size is given for some rows only: seen once, a few or many times, or a class if the clone is expanded.

len: 15
d_gene: -
v_gene: TRBV2
abundance: once
j_gene: TRBJ2-2
CDR3nt: TGTGCCAGCAGTGAAGCGGGGGGGCCCACCGGGGAGCTGTTTTTT
CDR3aa: CASSEAGGPTGELFF

len: 15
d_gene: -
v_gene: TRBV5-4
abundance: -
j_gene: TRBJ1-5
CDR3nt: TGTGCCAGCAGCTTGGATCCAGGGAGCAATCAGCCCCAGCATTTT
CDR3aa: CASSLDPGSNQPQHF

len: 13
d_gene: -
v_gene: TRBV6-5
abundance: -
j_gene: TRBJ2-7
CDR3nt: TGTGCCAGCAGTCGCGGGCTCTCCTACGAGCAGTACTTC
CDR3aa: CASSRGLSYEQYF

len: 18
d_gene: -
v_gene: TRBV12-5
abundance: -
j_gene: TRBJ2-7
CDR3nt: TGTGCTAGTGGTTTGGTATTGTTATGGTACCAGCCTCAATGCGAGCAGTACTTC
CDR3aa: CASGLVLLWYQPQCEQYF

len: 14
d_gene: -
v_gene: TRBV5-1
abundance: -
j_gene: TRBJ1-3
CDR3nt: TGCGCCAGCGGGGACGTCAGGGCTGGAAACACCATATATTTT
CDR3aa: CASGDVRAGNTIYF

len: 15
d_gene: TRBD1
v_gene: TRBV6-5
abundance: -
j_gene: TRBJ1-2
CDR3nt: TGTGCCAGCAGCCCCGGGACAGGGGCGGGCTATGGCTACACCTTC
CDR3aa: CASSPGTGAGYGYTF

len: 16
d_gene: -
v_gene: TRBV7-2
abundance: -
j_gene: TRBJ1-1
CDR3nt: TGTGCCAGCACCCCCGCCAGTACGGCGGTGAACACTGAAGCTTTCTTT
CDR3aa: CASTPASTAVNTEAFF

len: 19
d_gene: -
v_gene: TRBV4-3
abundance: -
j_gene: TRBJ2-2
CDR3nt: TGCGCCAGCAGCCAAGATAGGCGGCCGGGACGCAGAATCACCGGGGAGCTGTTTTTT
CDR3aa: CASSQDRRPGRRITGELFF

len: 14
d_gene: -
v_gene: TRBV28
abundance: -
j_gene: TRBJ2-3
CDR3nt: TGTGCCAGCAGTTCAATGGGGAGCACAGATACGCAGTATTTT
CDR3aa: CASSSMGSTDTQYF

len: 13
d_gene: -
v_gene: TRBV2
abundance: -
j_gene: TRBJ1-1
CDR3nt: TGTGCCAGCAGTGAAGGGAGGGGATCGGAAGCTTTCTTT
CDR3aa: CASSEGRGSEAFF

len: 13
d_gene: -
v_gene: TRBV5-6
abundance: few
j_gene: TRBJ1-2
CDR3nt: TGTGCCAGCAGCATTGGACGGACCGCTGGCTACACCTTC
CDR3aa: CASSIGRTAGYTF

len: 20
d_gene: -
v_gene: TRBV5-1
abundance: -
j_gene: TRBJ1-2
CDR3nt: TGCGCCAGCAGCTTGCTCGGACCTAACAGCCCAAGAGTGGGGGATTATGGCTACACCTTC
CDR3aa: CASSLLGPNSPRVGDYGYTF

len: 16
d_gene: TRBD1
v_gene: TRBV7-6
abundance: -
j_gene: TRBJ2-1
CDR3nt: TGTGCCAGCAGCTACTTCCTGACAGGGGGCACCAATGAGCAGTTCTTC
CDR3aa: CASSYFLTGGTNEQFF

len: 12
d_gene: -
v_gene: TRBV28
abundance: -
j_gene: TRBJ2-7
CDR3nt: TGTGCCAGCAGGGGGTCCTACTACGAGCAGTACTTC
CDR3aa: CASRGSYYEQYF

len: 15
d_gene: -
v_gene: TRBV6-5
abundance: -
j_gene: TRBJ2-5
CDR3nt: TGTGCCAGCAGTTACGTGCAAGAATCTAAGAAGACCCAGTACTTC
CDR3aa: CASSYVQESKKTQYF

len: 15
d_gene: -
v_gene: TRBV5-1
abundance: -
j_gene: TRBJ2-3
CDR3nt: TGCGCCAGCAGCTTGGTTTCTCCTACCGCAGATACGCAGTATTTT
CDR3aa: CASSLVSPTADTQYF

len: 14
d_gene: -
v_gene: TRBV7-2
abundance: -
j_gene: TRBJ1-6
CDR3nt: TGTGCCAGCAGCTTAGGGGACTTTGAATCACCCCTCCACTTT
CDR3aa: CASSLGDFESPLHF

len: 15
d_gene: -
v_gene: TRBV27
abundance: -
j_gene: TRBJ1-6
CDR3nt: TGTGCCAGCAGTTTTCAGCCTTACGACAATTCACCCCTCCACTTT
CDR3aa: CASSFQPYDNSPLHF

len: 14
d_gene: -
v_gene: TRBV6-1
abundance: -
j_gene: TRBJ1-5
CDR3nt: TGTGCCAGCAGTCTCCATAGGGGCAATCAGCCCCAGCATTTT
CDR3aa: CASSLHRGNQPQHF

len: 14
d_gene: TRBD2
v_gene: TRBV6-5
abundance: -
j_gene: TRBJ2-1
CDR3nt: TGTGCCAGCAGCAGGACTAGCGGCTACAATGAGCAGTTCTTC
CDR3aa: CASSRTSGYNEQFF

len: 13
d_gene: -
v_gene: TRBV18
abundance: -
j_gene: TRBJ1-5
CDR3nt: TGTGCCAGCTTTGATAGGGGGGGTCAGCCCCAGCATTTT
CDR3aa: CASFDRGGQPQHF

len: 17
d_gene: -
v_gene: TRBV28
abundance: -
j_gene: TRBJ2-7
CDR3nt: TGTGCCAGCAGTCCCAACACCCGACGGGGAGGTCGATACGAGCAGTACTTC
CDR3aa: CASSPNTRRGGRYEQYF

len: 14
d_gene: -
v_gene: TRBV30
abundance: few
j_gene: TRBJ1-5
CDR3nt: TGTGCCTGGAGCGGCCAGCTTAGCAATCAGCCCCAGCATTTT
CDR3aa: CAWSGQLSNQPQHF

len: 14
d_gene: TRBD1
v_gene: TRBV10-3
abundance: -
j_gene: TRBJ2-2
CDR3nt: TGTGCCATCAGCGACAGGGGGCGAACCGGGGAGCTGTTTTTT
CDR3aa: CAISDRGRTGELFF

len: 14
d_gene: -
v_gene: TRBV18
abundance: -
j_gene: TRBJ1-1
CDR3nt: TGTGCCAGCTCACAACAGGGTGGGGGCACTGAAGCTTTCTTT
CDR3aa: CASSQQGGGTEAFF

len: 13
d_gene: -
v_gene: TRBV6-1
abundance: -
j_gene: TRBJ1-1
CDR3nt: TGTGCCAGCAAAGAGCAGTCGAACACTGAAGCTTTCTTT
CDR3aa: CASKEQSNTEAFF

len: 14
d_gene: -
v_gene: TRBV7-7
abundance: -
j_gene: TRBJ2-7
CDR3nt: TGTGCTAGCAGCTTAGACGGTAGCTCCTACGAGCAGTACTTC
CDR3aa: CASSLDGSSYEQYF

len: 15
d_gene: TRBD2
v_gene: TRBV7-3
abundance: -
j_gene: TRBJ2-3
CDR3nt: TGTGCCAGCAGCTCTAGCGGGGGTTGGGCCGATACGCAGTATTTT
CDR3aa: CASSSSGGWADTQYF

len: 14
d_gene: -
v_gene: TRBV6-6
abundance: few
j_gene: TRBJ1-3
CDR3nt: TGTGCCAGCAGTCCGGGGACGGCTGGAAACACCATATATTTT
CDR3aa: CASSPGTAGNTIYF

len: 13
d_gene: -
v_gene: TRBV7-2
abundance: few
j_gene: TRBJ1-1
CDR3nt: TGTGCCAGCAGCTTAGTAAAGGGCACTGAAGCTTTCTTT
CDR3aa: CASSLVKGTEAFF

len: 13
d_gene: TRBD2
v_gene: TRBV30
abundance: -
j_gene: TRBJ2-7
CDR3nt: TGTGCCTGGAAGGTAGCGGGGTTGCTCGAGCAGTACTTC
CDR3aa: CAWKVAGLLEQYF

len: 15
d_gene: TRBD1
v_gene: TRBV27
abundance: few
j_gene: TRBJ1-2
CDR3nt: TGTGCCAGCAGTGCCGGGACAGACCGAATGTATGGCTACACCTTC
CDR3aa: CASSAGTDRMYGYTF

len: 17
d_gene: -
v_gene: TRBV7-6
abundance: -
j_gene: TRBJ1-3
CDR3nt: TGTGCCAGCAGCTTAGCCTGGGCAGGGCTCTCTGGAAACACCATATATTTT
CDR3aa: CASSLAWAGLSGNTIYF

len: 13
d_gene: -
v_gene: TRBV10-3
abundance: large
j_gene: TRBJ2-7
CDR3nt: TGTGCCATCAGTGAGTCCGGAACAGGGAAGCAGTACTTC
CDR3aa: CAISESGTGKQYF

len: 15
d_gene: TRBD1
v_gene: TRBV11-3
abundance: -
j_gene: TRBJ2-1
CDR3nt: TGTGCCAGCAGCTCGGGACAGAGCTCCTACAATGAGCAGTTCTTC
CDR3aa: CASSSGQSSYNEQFF

len: 16
d_gene: -
v_gene: TRBV4-2
abundance: -
j_gene: TRBJ1-5
CDR3nt: TGTGCCAGCAGCCAGCAAGCCCGGGACACCCAACAGCCCCAGCATTTT
CDR3aa: CASSQQARDTQQPQHF

len: 11
d_gene: -
v_gene: TRBV5-8
abundance: -
j_gene: TRBJ2-7
CDR3nt: TGTGCCAGCAGTTCAGAGTACGAGCAGTACTTC
CDR3aa: CASSSEYEQYF

len: 13
d_gene: TRBD1
v_gene: TRBV18
abundance: once
j_gene: TRBJ1-1
CDR3nt: TGTGCCAGCTCTTACCCAGGGGGCACTGAAGCTTTCTTT
CDR3aa: CASSYPGGTEAFF

len: 13
d_gene: -
v_gene: TRBV28
abundance: few
j_gene: TRBJ1-1
CDR3nt: TGTGCCAGCAGCACACATTCGAACACTGAAGCTTTCTTT
CDR3aa: CASSTHSNTEAFF

len: 16
d_gene: -
v_gene: TRBV19
abundance: -
j_gene: TRBJ2-3
CDR3nt: TGTGCCAGTAGCGGATTCCGGGACACAAGCACAGATACGCAGTATTTT
CDR3aa: CASSGFRDTSTDTQYF

len: 12
d_gene: -
v_gene: TRBV28
abundance: -
j_gene: TRBJ1-5
CDR3nt: TGTGCCAGTGGGGATAGCAATCAGCCCCAGCATTTT
CDR3aa: CASGDSNQPQHF

len: 15
d_gene: -
v_gene: TRBV7-8
abundance: -
j_gene: TRBJ1-4
CDR3nt: TGTGCCAGCAGAGCTACAGGGAGGACTAATGAAAAACTGTTTTTT
CDR3aa: CASRATGRTNEKLFF

len: 14
d_gene: -
v_gene: TRBV28
abundance: -
j_gene: TRBJ2-1
CDR3nt: TGTGCCAGCAGCCCCATGGAGGGACACAATGAGCAGTTCTTC
CDR3aa: CASSPMEGHNEQFF

len: 16
d_gene: TRBD1
v_gene: TRBV5-4
abundance: -
j_gene: TRBJ1-4
CDR3nt: TGTGCCAGCAGCGGGGGACAGGGGATATCTAATGAAAAACTGTTTTTT
CDR3aa: CASSGGQGISNEKLFF

len: 15
d_gene: -
v_gene: TRBV4-3
abundance: -
j_gene: TRBJ1-3
CDR3nt: TGCGCCAGCAGCCCCCAGGGGACATCTGGAAACACCATATATTTT
CDR3aa: CASSPQGTSGNTIYF

len: 17
d_gene: TRBD1
v_gene: TRBV7-2
abundance: -
j_gene: TRBJ1-2
CDR3nt: TGTGCCAGCAGCCCCCTTTTAGGCAGGGGGCCTTACTATGGCTACACCTTC
CDR3aa: CASSPLLGRGPYYGYTF

len: 14
d_gene: -
v_gene: TRBV19
abundance: -
j_gene: TRBJ1-5
CDR3nt: TGTGCCAGTAGTATTGCTGGATACAATCAGCCCCAGCATTTT
CDR3aa: CASSIAGYNQPQHF

len: 16
d_gene: TRBD2
v_gene: TRBV4-3
abundance: few
j_gene: TRBJ2-5
CDR3nt: TGCGCCAGCAGCCAAGCCCTACTAGCGGGAGCAGAGACCCAGTACTTC
CDR3aa: CASSQALLAGAETQYF

len: 12
d_gene: -
v_gene: TRBV6-5
abundance: -
j_gene: TRBJ1-5
CDR3nt: TGTGCCAGCACGGGAAGCAATCAGCCCCAGCATTTT
CDR3aa: CASTGSNQPQHF